This TCR beta chain was found in a study of blood T cell repertoires in COVID-19. TCRdb's copy holds only in-frame clones and misses some; the assay was immunoSEQ multiplex PCR. Here the sample spans hundreds of thousands of clones, about 90% being singletons. CDR1 is MNHEY and CDR2 is SMNVEV in the germline V gene (reference sequence). This CDR3 has 20 residues. The V gene lost 8 bases and the J gene lost 3 bases, with 32 bases spanning the gap. Sequenced material: peripheral blood. The gene calls are TRBV27 and TRBJ1-3; TRBD1 is a possible D gene (5 bases). This sequence originates from a woman between 18 and 29 years old with acute or convalescent COVID-19. The CDR3 loop is CASLTRGAGRGTLGGNTIYF. The CDR3 DNA reads TGTGCCAGCCTCACGCGAGGGGCAGGGAGGGGAACTTTGGGTGGAAACACCATATATTTT.